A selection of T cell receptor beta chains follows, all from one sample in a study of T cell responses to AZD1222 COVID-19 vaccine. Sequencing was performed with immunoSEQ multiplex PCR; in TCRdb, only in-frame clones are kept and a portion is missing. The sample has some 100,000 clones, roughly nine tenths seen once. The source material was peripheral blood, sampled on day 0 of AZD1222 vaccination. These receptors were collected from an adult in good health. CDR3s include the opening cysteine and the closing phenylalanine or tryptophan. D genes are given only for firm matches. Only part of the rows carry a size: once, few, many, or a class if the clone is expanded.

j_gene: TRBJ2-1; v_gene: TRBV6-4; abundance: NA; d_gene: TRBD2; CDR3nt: TGTGCCAGCAGCCAGGGAGGGCGGTACGATGAGCAGTTCTTC; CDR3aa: CASSQGGRYDEQFF
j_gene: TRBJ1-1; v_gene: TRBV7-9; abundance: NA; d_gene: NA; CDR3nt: TGTGCCAGCAGCTCCCCGCCGGGGAGGGTCGGGACTGAAGCTTTCTTT; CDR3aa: CASSSPPGRVGTEAFF
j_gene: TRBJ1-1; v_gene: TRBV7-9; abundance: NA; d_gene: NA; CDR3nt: TGTGCCAGCAGCTTTTCGGGTCTCATTGAAGCTTTCTTT; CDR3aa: CASSFSGLIEAFF
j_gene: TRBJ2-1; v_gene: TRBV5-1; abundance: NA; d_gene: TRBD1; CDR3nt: TGCGCCACCAAAGGGACAGGGAACGGGAGAGAGTTCTTC; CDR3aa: CATKGTGNGREFF
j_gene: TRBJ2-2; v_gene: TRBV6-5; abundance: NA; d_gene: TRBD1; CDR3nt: TGTGCCAGCACCCCCGACAGGGGGCTCACCGGGGAGCTGTTTTTT; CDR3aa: CASTPDRGLTGELFF
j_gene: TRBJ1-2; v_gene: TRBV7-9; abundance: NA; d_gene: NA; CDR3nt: TGTGCCAGCAGCTTAGAAGGGACCTGGTATGGCTACACCTTC; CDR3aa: CASSLEGTWYGYTF
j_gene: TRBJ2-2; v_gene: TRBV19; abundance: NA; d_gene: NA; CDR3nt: TGTGCCAGTAGTATAGCGGGGCAGGGCACCGGGGAGCTGTTTTTT; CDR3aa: CASSIAGQGTGELFF
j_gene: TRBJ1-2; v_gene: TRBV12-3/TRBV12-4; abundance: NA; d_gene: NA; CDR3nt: TGTGCCAGCAGTTTCGACGGTCTGGATGGCTACACCTTC; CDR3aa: CASSFDGLDGYTF
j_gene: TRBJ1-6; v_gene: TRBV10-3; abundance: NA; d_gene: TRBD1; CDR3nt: TGTGCCATCAGTGAGGGGGACAGGTTTAATTCACCCCTCCACTTT; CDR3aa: CAISEGDRFNSPLHF
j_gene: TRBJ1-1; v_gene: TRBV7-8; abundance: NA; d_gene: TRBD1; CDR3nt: TGTGCCAGCAGCTTAGATTTGGACAGGGTGGGAACTGAAGCTTTCTTT; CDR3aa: CASSLDLDRVGTEAFF
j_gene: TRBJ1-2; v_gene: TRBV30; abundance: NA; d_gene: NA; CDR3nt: TGTGCCTGGAGTGTGGGACCTTCTGGCTACACCTTC; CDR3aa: CAWSVGPSGYTF
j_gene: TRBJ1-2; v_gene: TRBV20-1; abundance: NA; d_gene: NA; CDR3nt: TGCAGTGCACACTTTAACTATGGCTACACCTTC; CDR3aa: CSAHFNYGYTF
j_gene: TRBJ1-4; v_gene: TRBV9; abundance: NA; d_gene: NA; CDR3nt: TGTGCCAGCAGCGTAGGAGATGAAAAACTGTTTTTT; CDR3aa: CASSVGDEKLFF
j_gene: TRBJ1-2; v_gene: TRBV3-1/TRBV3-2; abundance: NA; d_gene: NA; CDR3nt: TGTGCCAGCAGCCGCGGGGGCTACTATGGCTACACCTTC; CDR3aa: CASSRGGYYGYTF
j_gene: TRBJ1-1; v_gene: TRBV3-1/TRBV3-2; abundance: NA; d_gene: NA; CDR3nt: TGTGCCAGCAGCCCACGTGCGGGACCCATGAACACTGAAGCTTTCTTT; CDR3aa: CASSPRAGPMNTEAFF
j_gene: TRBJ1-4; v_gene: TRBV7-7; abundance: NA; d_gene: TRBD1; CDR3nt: TGTGCTAGCAGCCTACATTCAGGGGGGGATTCAACTAATGAAAAACTGTTTTTT; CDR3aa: CASSLHSGGDSTNEKLFF
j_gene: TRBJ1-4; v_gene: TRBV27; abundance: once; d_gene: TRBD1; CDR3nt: TGTGCCAGCAGTCAGGGGACAGGTAAACTGTTTTTT; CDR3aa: CASSQGTGKLFF
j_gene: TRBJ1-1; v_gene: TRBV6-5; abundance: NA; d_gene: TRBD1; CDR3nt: TGTGCCAGCAGCACGACAGGGTGGGAGGATACTGAAGCTTTCTTT; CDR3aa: CASSTTGWEDTEAFF
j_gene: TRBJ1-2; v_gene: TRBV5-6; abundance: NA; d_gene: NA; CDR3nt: TGTGCCAGCAGCTTGGGAGGGGATGGCTACACCTTC; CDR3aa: CASSLGGDGYTF
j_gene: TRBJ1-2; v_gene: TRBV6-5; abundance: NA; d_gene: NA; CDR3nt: TGTGCCAGCAGTTACTCTTGGGGCAGCCAAGGTGGCTACACCTTC; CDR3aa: CASSYSWGSQGGYTF
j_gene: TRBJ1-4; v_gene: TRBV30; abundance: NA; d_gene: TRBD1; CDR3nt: TGTGCCTGGAAGCTCAGGGGGACTAATGAAAAACTGTTTTTT; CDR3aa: CAWKLRGTNEKLFF
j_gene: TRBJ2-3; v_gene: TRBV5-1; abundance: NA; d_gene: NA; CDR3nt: TGCGCCTCCCAGTCGGGGGGCGATGGAGATACGCAGTATTTT; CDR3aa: CASQSGGDGDTQYF
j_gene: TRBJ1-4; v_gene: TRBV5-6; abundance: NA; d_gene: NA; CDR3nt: TGTGCCAGCAGCTCTGTGGGGCGAACTAATGAAAAACTGTTTTTT; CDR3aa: CASSSVGRTNEKLFF
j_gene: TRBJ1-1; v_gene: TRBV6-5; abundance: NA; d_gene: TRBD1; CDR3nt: TGTGCCAGCAGTTACCGGGACAGTGCGAACACTGAAGCTTTCTTT; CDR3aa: CASSYRDSANTEAFF
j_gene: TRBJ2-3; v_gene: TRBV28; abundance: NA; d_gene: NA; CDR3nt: TGTGCCAGCAGTTTGCGGGACACAACAGATACGCAGTATTTT; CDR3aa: CASSLRDTTDTQYF
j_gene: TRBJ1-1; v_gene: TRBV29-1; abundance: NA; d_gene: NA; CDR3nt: TGCAGCGTCCCAATGAGGAGGCAGGGCGGGAACACTGAAGCTTTCTTT; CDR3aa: CSVPMRRQGGNTEAFF
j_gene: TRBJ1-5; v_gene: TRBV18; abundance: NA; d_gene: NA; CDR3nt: TGTGCCAGCTCACCACCGACAGCCCCTCAGCCCCAGCATTTT; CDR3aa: CASSPPTAPQPQHF
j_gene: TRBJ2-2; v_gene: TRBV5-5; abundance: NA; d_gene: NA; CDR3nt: TGTGCCAGCAGCCTCGACCCTGGGCGGGAGCTGTTTTTT; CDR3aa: CASSLDPGRELFF
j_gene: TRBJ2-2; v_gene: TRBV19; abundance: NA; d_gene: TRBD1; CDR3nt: TGTGCCAGTAGTATTAACAGGGGGAAGAACACCGGGGAGCTGTTTTTT; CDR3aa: CASSINRGKNTGELFF
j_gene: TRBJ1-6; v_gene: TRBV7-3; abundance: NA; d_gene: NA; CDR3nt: TGTGCCAGCAGCTCCCTAAGGGGATCACCCCTCCACTTT; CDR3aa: CASSSLRGSPLHF
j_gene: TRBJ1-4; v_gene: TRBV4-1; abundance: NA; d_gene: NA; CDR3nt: TGCGCCAGCAGCCAAGAAGCCTGGGGGAGTCGTGAAAAACTGTTTTTT; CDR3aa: CASSQEAWGSREKLFF
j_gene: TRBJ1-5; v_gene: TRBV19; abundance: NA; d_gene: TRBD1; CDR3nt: TGTGCCAGTAGTACACAGACAGGGTTCAATCAGCCCCAGCATTTT; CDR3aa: CASSTQTGFNQPQHF
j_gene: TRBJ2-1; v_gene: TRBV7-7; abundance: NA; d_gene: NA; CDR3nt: TGTGCTAGCAGCTTAACAGCTAGGGGTCCGGGGAGGAATGAGCAGTTCTTC; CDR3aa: CASSLTARGPGRNEQFF
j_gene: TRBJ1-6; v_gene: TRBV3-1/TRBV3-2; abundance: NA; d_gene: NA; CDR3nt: TGTGCCAGCACAGGGAGTAATTCACCCCTCCACTTT; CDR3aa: CASTGSNSPLHF
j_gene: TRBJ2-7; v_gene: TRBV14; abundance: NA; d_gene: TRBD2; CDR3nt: TGTGCCAGCAGCCCTAGATCGGGACTACAAGCCTACGAGCAGTACTTC; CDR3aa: CASSPRSGLQAYEQYF
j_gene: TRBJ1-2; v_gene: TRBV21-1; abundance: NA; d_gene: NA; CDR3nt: TGTGCCAGCACCAATTGGACATATGGCTACACCTTC; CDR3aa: CASTNWTYGYTF
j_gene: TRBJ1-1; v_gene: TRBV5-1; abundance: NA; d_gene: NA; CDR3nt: TGCGCCAGCAGCTTGTTAGGGTTGGCCACTGAAGCTTTCTTT; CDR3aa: CASSLLGLATEAFF
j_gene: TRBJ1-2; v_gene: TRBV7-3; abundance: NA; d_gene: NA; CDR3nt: TGTGCCAGCAGCCCGCAGCCAGGGATAGGTGGCTACACCTTC; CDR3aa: CASSPQPGIGGYTF
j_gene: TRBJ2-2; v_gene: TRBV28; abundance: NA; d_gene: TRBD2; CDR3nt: TGTGCCAGCAGTTCCTCCCCGACTAGCGGGAAGAACACCGGGGAGCTGTTTTTT; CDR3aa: CASSSSPTSGKNTGELFF
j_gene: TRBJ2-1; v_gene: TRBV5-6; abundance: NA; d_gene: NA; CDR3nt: TGTGCCAGCAGCTTTCTAAGCATCTCCTACAATGAGCAGTTCTTC; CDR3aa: CASSFLSISYNEQFF
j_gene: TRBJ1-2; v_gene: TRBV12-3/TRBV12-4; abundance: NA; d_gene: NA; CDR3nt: TGTGCCAGCAGTTTAGCCCAGGGGAACGGCTACACCTTC; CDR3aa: CASSLAQGNGYTF